These 22 T cell receptor beta chains were sequenced from one sample in a study of T cell responses to AZD1222 COVID-19 vaccine. The table came from immunoSEQ multiplex PCR; TCRdb's copy has only in-frame clones and leaves some out. Here the sample spans over 100,000 clones, about nine tenths being singletons. The sample here was peripheral blood, taken 28 days after the second dose of the MenACWY control vaccine. The receptors were gathered from an adult who received the MenACWY meningococcal vaccine as a control.

V usage is TRBV4-1 and J usage is TRBJ2-2; a weak D match, TRBD2 (6 bases). The germline gives CDR1 MGHRA, CDR2 YSYEKL. Trimming removed 4 bases from V and 4 bases from J, with 10 bases in between. The CDR3 spans 14 residues. In DNA, the CDR3 is TGCGCCAGCAGCCTCGGGGGTAGCACCGGGGAGCTGTTTTTT. Its protein product is CASSLGGSTGELFF.

This clone occurred once. The chain couples TRBV19 to TRBJ1-2; 7 nucleotides match TRBD1. The CDR3 contains 15 residues. CDR1 and CDR2 (germline): LNHDA, SQIVND (reference sequence). V shed 6 bases and J 2 bases; nucleotides not matched to a gene: 9. The CDR3 DNA is TGTGCCAGTAGGGCGACCGGGACAGCGAACTATGGCTACACCTTC. Residues: CASRATGTANYGYTF.

This chain connects TRBV18 to TRBJ2-5; 7 bases map to TRBD2. The germline V gene has CDR1 KGHSH and CDR2 LQKENI. This CDR3 spans 15 amino acids. The ends lost 1 base at V and 5 bases at J; junction bases unmatched: 7. CDR3 loop: CASSPRPRGVETQYF. In DNA, the CDR3 is TGTGCCAGCTCACCACGGCCACGGGGGGTGGAGACCCAGTACTTC.

A note on this clone: In the same sample, other DNA sequences code for this CDR3. This rearrangement joins TRBV19 to TRBJ2-7; weak D call: TRBD1 (5 bases). The CDR3 covers 13 residues. In germline, CDR1 is LNHDA, CDR2 SQIVND (reference sequence). Trimming stripped 0 bases from V and 2 bases from J, with 5 bases between. CDR3 DNA: TGTGCCAGTAGTATAGACAGGGCCTACGAGCAGTACTTC. Translation: CASSIDRAYEQYF. Full variable domain (outside the CDR3, taken from reference TRBV19 and TRBJ2-7): DGGITQSPKYLFRKEGQNVTLSCEQNLNHDAMYWYRQDPGQGLRLIYYSQIVNDFQKGDIAEGYSVSREKKESFPLTVTSAQKNPTAFYLCASSIDRAYEQYFGPGTRLTVT.

The rearrangement links TRBV4-1 to TRBJ2-1; D tentatively reads TRBD1 or TRBD2 (6 bases each). The CDR3 has 15 residues. V was cut by 3 bases and J by 7 bases, with 16 bases left in between. CDR1 MGHRA and CDR2 YSYEKL come from the germline V gene. The CDR3 DNA reads TGCGCCAGCAGCCAGTATCTTGGGGGGCAGAATGAGCAGTTCTTC. The encoded protein is CASSQYLGGQNEQFF.

As for this clone: An end of the junction differs from the germline gene, which may be a read error. This chain links TRBV28 with TRBJ2-6; D is perhaps TRBD1 or TRBD2 (5 bases each). The CDR3 sequence is 16 residues long. The V gene's germline CDR1 is MDHEN and CDR2 SYDVKM. The CDR3 DNA follows: TGTGCCAGCAGCCCCGGGACCGTCTCTGGGGTCAACGTCCTGACTTTC. Protein: CASSPGTVSGVNVLTF.

There are a few counts of this clone. The rearrangement uses TRBV7-9 and TRBJ2-5, with 9 bases fitting TRBD2. The CDR3 is made up of 18 amino acids. Per the germline V gene, CDR1 is SEHNR and CDR2 is FQNEAQ (reference sequence). With V trimmed by 5 bases and J by 3 bases, 16 bases remained unmatched. CDR3: CASSAQHLAGKRKETQYF. The DNA of the CDR3 is TGTGCCAGCAGCGCACAGCACCTAGCGGGGAAGAGAAAAGAGACCCAGTACTTC.

The gene calls are TRBV4-1 and TRBJ1-6; D remains ambiguous. CDR3 length: 16 residues. Trimming cost V 1 base and J 5 bases, with 12 bases left between them. The germline gives CDR1 MGHRA, CDR2 YSYEKL. The CDR3 here is CASSQALTVNNSPLHF. The DNA for the CDR3 is TGCGCCAGCAGCCAAGCCCTAACAGTGAATAATTCACCCCTCCACTTT.

V gene TRBV5-1 combines with J gene TRBJ2-3; TRBD2 aligns across 10 bases. From germline, CDR1 is SGHRS and CDR2 YFSETQ. CDR3 length: 17 amino acids. Trimming removed 0 bases from V and 4 bases from J; junction bases left unmatched: 8. The chain's CDR3 is CASSLGYERGGPDTQYF. In nucleotides, the CDR3 is TGCGCCAGCAGCTTGGGATACGAGCGGGGGGGCCCAGATACGCAGTATTTT.

V is TRBV20-1 and J is TRBJ1-1, with D hard to call. V lost 4 bases and J lost 10, with 13 bases in between. This CDR3 is 11 amino acids long. Germline loops: CDR1 DFQATT, CDR2 SNEGSKA (reference sequence). CDR3 region: CSAKEGLGAFF. The CDR3 DNA follows: TGCAGTGCTAAAGAAGGGCTGGGAGCTTTCTTT.

The CDR3 spells CASSPIFYEQYF. CDR3 nucleotide sequence: TGTGCCAGCAGTCCAATCTTTTACGAGCAGTACTTC. V is TRBV12-3 or TRBV12-4 and J is TRBJ2-7; D remains ambiguous. The ends were cut back, 5 bases at V and 4 bases at J, with 9 bases in the middle. The length of the CDR3 is 12 residues.

The chain employs TRBV19 and TRBJ2-3; TRBD2 is a possible D gene (5 bases). Deletions cut 7 bases from V and 1 base from J, with 15 bases between. The CDR3 sequence is 15 residues long. From germline, CDR1 is LNHDA and CDR2 SQIVND (reference sequence). The CDR3 nucleotides read TGTGCCAGTACCCGAAGAGGGTCCCGCACAGATACGCAGTATTTT. Protein sequence: CASTRRGSRTDTQYF.

This chain links TRBV18 with TRBJ1-5; 7 nucleotides align to TRBD1. The CDR3 contains 15 residues. V was pared by 3 bases and J by 1 base, with 3 bases of the junction left unmatched. Germline V CDR1 and CDR2: KGHSH, LQKENI. The DNA for the CDR3 is TGTGCCAGCTCACCCACGACAGGGAGCAATCAGCCCCAGCATTTT. Its translation: CASSPTTGSNQPQHF.

This rearrangement joins TRBV12-3 or TRBV12-4 to TRBJ1-1; D is unclear. CDR3 length equals 12 residues. The V and J ends lost 6 bases and 6 bases respectively, with 11 bases between them. The CDR3, as DNA: TGTGCCAGCAGATCCTTAAGCTCTGAAGCTTTCTTT. It is translated as CASRSLSSEAFF.

The chain is built from TRBV7-9 and TRBJ1-1; 10 positions match TRBD1. V trimming: 2 bases; J trimming: 10 bases; junction bases outside the gene matches: 7. Germline V lookup: CDR1 SEHNR, CDR2 FQNEAQ (reference sequence). The CDR3 has 14 residues. CDR3 region: CASSLNGGTGAAFF. CDR3 bases: TGTGCCAGCAGCTTAAATGGGGGGACAGGGGCAGCTTTCTTT.

The V and J genes are TRBV6-5 and TRBJ1-1, with 7 bases matching TRBD1. The CDR3 extends over 14 amino acids. Germline V CDR1 and CDR2: MNHEY, SVGAGI. With V trimmed by 6 bases and J by 1 base, 5 bases remained unmatched. CDR3 DNA sequence: TGTGCCAGCAGGCCAGGGGGATGGAACACTGAAGCTTTCTTT. Translation: CASRPGGWNTEAFF.

This chain links TRBV19 with TRBJ1-3, with 10 bases fitting TRBD1. The CDR3 contains 15 residues. CDR1 and CDR2 (germline): LNHDA, SQIVND (reference sequence). With V trimmed by 11 bases and J by 0 bases, 7 bases remained unmatched. DNA of the CDR3: TGTGCCTCCCGGGACAGGGGTTTCTCTGGAAACACCATATATTTT. It yields the protein CASRDRGFSGNTIYF.

In nucleotides, the CDR3 is TGTGCCAGCAGCCCCGGTGCAGGCTATGGCTACACCTTC. Translated: CASSPGAGYGYTF. The chain joins TRBV7-9 to TRBJ1-2; D is uncertain. Germline V gene data show CDR1 as SEHNR and CDR2 as FQNEAQ (reference sequence). Trimming removed 5 bases at V and 4 bases at J, with 11 bases between. The CDR3 has 13 amino acids.

This clone occurred once. The chain is built from TRBV6-2 or TRBV6-3 and TRBJ1-2; D ambiguous. Trimming took 2 bases from V and 4 from J, leaving 11 bases between them. CDR3 length: 14 residues. From germline, CDR1 is MNHEY and CDR2 SVGEGT. The CDR3 bases are TGTGCCAGCAGTTACGAGTTTATTTCCTATGGCTACACCTTC. Translation gives CASSYEFISYGYTF.

The J gene is TRBJ1-1, the V gene TRBV5-1; 10 bases match TRBD1. CDR3 length equals 16 residues. CDR1 and CDR2 from the germline V gene are SGHRS and YFSETQ. Trimming cost V 5 bases and J 2 bases; bases outside gene matches: 9. The CDR3 DNA reads as TGCGCCAGCAGGGACAGGACAGGGGGTCTCAACACTGAAGCTTTCTTT. Residues: CASRDRTGGLNTEAFF.

This sequence joins TRBV28 and TRBJ2-5, with D perhaps matching TRBD2 (6 bases). V was shortened by 5 bases and J by 7 bases, with 14 bases between the two germline ends. Germline assignment: CDR1 MDHEN and CDR2 SYDVKM. The CDR3 totals 13 residues. CDR3 in amino acids: CASSTGLLGTQYF. Written as DNA, the CDR3 is TGTGCCAGCAGTACGGGACTCCTAGGGACCCAGTACTTC. Full variable domain (remainder filled in from reference TRBV28 and TRBJ2-5): DVKVTQSSRYLVKRTGEKVFLECVQDMDHENMFWYRQDPGLGLRLIYFSYDVKMKEKGDIPEGYSVSREKKERFSLILESASTNQTSMYLCASSTGLLGTQYFGPGTRLLVL.

CDR3 bases: TGCGCCAGCAGCTTGGTCCCAGGGGGTGTCAATGAGCAGTTCTTC. Residues: CASSLVPGGVNEQFF. The V and J genes are TRBV5-1 and TRBJ2-1; 7 bases are a match to TRBD1. The V gene end was trimmed by 0 bases and the J gene end by 6 bases; junction bases not matched to a gene: 6. Germline V lookup: CDR1 SGHRS, CDR2 YFSETQ. The length of the CDR3 is 15 residues.